This TCR beta chain was captured by sequencing in a study of blood T cell repertoires in COVID-19. On the study more broadly: The United States, Italy and Spain supplied acute and convalescent COVID-19 samples. PBMCs, B-cell-depleted T cells, or T cells provided the cDNA or gDNA that made up the material.

From germline, CDR1 is SGHRS and CDR2 YFSETQ. J was trimmed by 4 bases and V by 4 bases; bases with no gene match: 2. The CDR3 loop spans 15 amino acids. In the authors' workflow: Reference gene primer amplification in the assay estimated nucleated cell counts. Data came from immunoSEQ multiplex PCR; TCRdb stores just in-frame clones and leaves some out. V and J calls and clone size are given by that table; D and trimming were obtained from the DNA. The repertoire holds approximately 83,000 clones, with roughly 86% as singletons. This chain connects TRBV5-1 to TRBJ2-2, with 12 bases fitting TRBD2. The specimen sequenced was peripheral blood. The sequence came from a man between 65 and 79 years old with acute or convalescent COVID-19. CDR3 coding DNA: TGCGCCAGCAGCCAACTAGCGGGGGGCACCGGGGAGCTGTTTTTT. This sequence encodes CASSQLAGGTGELFF.